This TCR beta chain was identified during a study of beta chain features in type 1 diabetes listed by TCRdb under 2018. At the level of the whole study: Patients and healthy donors did not differ in mean age, gender distribution, total cell number or subset yield. Regulatory and stem cell-like memory subsets were isolated from only 8 patients and roughly 8 healthy donors, whereas naive and central memory subsets came from all 28 donors. A total of some 110 million sorted cells were examined across all samples, and a strong correlation was observed between cell number per subset and RNA yield. The study compared the TCRB repertoires of sorted circulating CD4+ T cell subsets in recently diagnosed type 1 diabetes patients with those in matched healthy donors. The study at large found these results: Patients with type 1 diabetes made fewer insertions and deleted more nucleotides at VDJ recombination sites, implying thymic rearrangement abnormalities. Shorter templates might be favored by PCR, yet because patient and control samples were amplified and corrected together, any such skew would affect both groups equally. Only small numbers of individuals were included in the HLA sub-analyses, which left unresolved whether HLA type had any influence on TCRB rearrangement. The naive, central memory and regulatory TCRB repertoires appeared to resemble one another more closely among patients than among healthy donors. Type 1 diabetes patients showed a moderate but significant shortening of TCRB CDR3 length in all four CD4+ subsets. Because cDNA rather than genomic DNA was sequenced, highly expressing activated cells could have been over-represented, although no difference in activation and CD3 levels was found between groups.

A note on this clone: Its antigen is not yet known. Qualities for individual bases were not recorded, and no much larger clone is one base off.

The entire amount of isolated RNA was reverse transcribed using the High Capacity cDNA Reverse Transcription Kit, so the sequenced TCRB transcripts were expressed ones. Deep immunoSEQ sequencing was applied to naive, central memory and regulatory T cell samples, giving an average of about 3.8 million total reads per sample. Sorted cells were lysed in RLT buffer and RNA was extracted with DNase-treated RNeasy Micro or Mini kits, depending on cell number. To prevent cross-contamination, each cell subset was processed individually, whereas patient and healthy donor samples were processed jointly. The immunoSEQ multiplex PCR was used to amplify TCRB sequences from cDNA, yielding 87-bp fragments that span the CDR3 region. Sequencing of the amplicons was performed on the Illumina HiSeq platform. As for how the authors treated the data: PCR bias was corrected computationally using synthetic template baselines, and reads within Hamming distance 2 were collapsed, with unmergeable singletons discarded. Reads were aligned against IMGT to assign V, D and J genes, CDR3 length and insertions or deletions at six rearrangement sites. Within each subset, clonotype counts were normalized to sorted cell number, after which true diversity and Gini coefficients were computed with the tcR R package. The overlap coefficient, calculated on TCRB nucleotide sequences, was used to measure repertoire sharing. As a proxy for the pre-selection repertoire, out-of-frame TCRB sequences from naive cells were analyzed. TCRdb carries this immuneACCESS record with in-frame sequences only. Its versions omit some clonotypes, under half of them owing to an unresolved V gene in the studies checked, with the rest unexplained. V and J calls plus clone size are reproduced from that table; the DNA served to infer D and trimming. Across this sample there are 680,000 or so clones, with 15% to 18% seen only once. The ten largest make up about 0.097% of the sample.

From each donor, a single peripheral blood sample of about 120 mL on average was drawn into heparinised tubes. Using a panel that included CD45RO, CCR7, CD25, CD127, CD95 and CD27, naive, central memory, regulatory and stem cell-like memory CD4+ T cells were sorted on a BD FACSAria II. Purity was above 95% for every sorted population. PBMCs were isolated immediately by Lymphoprep density gradient centrifugation and stained directly without culture. So that batch effects would be minimized, each experiment stained and sorted samples in pairs, pairing one healthy donor with one patient. CDR1 and CDR2, looked up from the germline V gene, are MGHRA and YSYEKL. V and J lose 4 bases and 3 bases, and a span of 9 bases separates them. The CDR3 starts with the cysteine, ends with the phenylalanine, and has 13 residues. Just the 39-base CDR3 DNA is kept, in frame starting at base 1.

The sequence links TRBV4-1 to TRBJ2-5, with an unclear D gene assignment. Sequenced material: naive CD4+ T cells from blood. The sample's cell subset or site, from its label and the paper: true naive CD4+ T cells. The sequence was collected from a young man in good health. CDR3 loop: CASSRWLKETQYF. The nucleotide sequence is TGCGCCAGCAGCCGGTGGCTTAAAGAGACCCAGTACTTC.